In its sample, the clone carrying this T cell receptor (beta chain) was seen many times. TCRdb recomputed calls from the RACE reads with MiXCR, one row per CDR3 protein. The sample shows over 100,000 distinct CDR3 sequences, roughly 9% of them seen only once. Time point denoted: patch test 2, 6 weeks after DPC sensitization. Specified treatment: therapeutic diphenylcyclopropenone sensitization with weekly scalp DPC. The sample comes from a study of human T cells and chemical hapten exposure. V was cut by 5 bases and J by 7 bases, with 15 bases left in between. The germline V gene encodes CDR1 ENHRY and CDR2 SYGVKD. There are 13 residues in the CDR3.

The V call is TRBV10-3, the J call TRBJ2-7; tentative D call: TRBD1 (6 bases). This TCR came from a middle-aged woman with alopecia areata. Some clones in this sample may be carry-over from other donors' samples. The specimen comprised whole blood, sampled in connection with sensitization to the hapten diphenylcyclopropenone (DPC). CDR3 in amino acids: CAISSRGEGEQYF. The CDR3 DNA follows: TGTGCCATCAGTTCCAGGGGCGAGGGGGAGCAGTACTTC.